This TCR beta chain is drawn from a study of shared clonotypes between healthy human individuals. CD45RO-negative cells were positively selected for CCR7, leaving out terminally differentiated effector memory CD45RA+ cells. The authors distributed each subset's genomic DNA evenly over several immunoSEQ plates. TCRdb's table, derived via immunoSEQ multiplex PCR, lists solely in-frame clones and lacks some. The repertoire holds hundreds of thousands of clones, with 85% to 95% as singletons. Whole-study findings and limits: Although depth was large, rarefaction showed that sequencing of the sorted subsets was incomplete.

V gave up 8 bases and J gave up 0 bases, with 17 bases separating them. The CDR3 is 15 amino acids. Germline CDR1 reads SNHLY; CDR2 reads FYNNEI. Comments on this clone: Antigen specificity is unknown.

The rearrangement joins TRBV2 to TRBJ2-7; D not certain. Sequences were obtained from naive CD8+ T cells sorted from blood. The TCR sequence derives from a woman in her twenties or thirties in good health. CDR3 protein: CASCYRALISYEQYF. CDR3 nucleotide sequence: TGTGCCAGCTGCTACCGGGCCCTGATCTCCTACGAGCAGTACTTC.